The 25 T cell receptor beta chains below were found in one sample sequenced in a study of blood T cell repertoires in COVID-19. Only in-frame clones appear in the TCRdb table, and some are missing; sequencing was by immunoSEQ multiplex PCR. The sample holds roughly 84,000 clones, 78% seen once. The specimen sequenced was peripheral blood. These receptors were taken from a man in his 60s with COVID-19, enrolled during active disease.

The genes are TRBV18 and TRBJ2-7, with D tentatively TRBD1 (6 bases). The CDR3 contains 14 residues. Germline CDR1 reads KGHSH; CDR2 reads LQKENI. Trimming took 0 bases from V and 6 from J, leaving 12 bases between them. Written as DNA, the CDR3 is TGTGCCAGCTCACCACCGTACAGGGTTGGCGAGCAGTACTTC. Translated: CASSPPYRVGEQYF.

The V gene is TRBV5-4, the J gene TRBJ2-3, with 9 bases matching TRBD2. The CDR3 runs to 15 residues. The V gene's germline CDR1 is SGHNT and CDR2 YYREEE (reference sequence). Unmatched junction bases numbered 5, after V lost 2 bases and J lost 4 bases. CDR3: CASSLGTSRADTQYF. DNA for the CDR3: TGTGCCAGCAGCTTAGGGACTAGCAGGGCAGATACGCAGTATTTT.

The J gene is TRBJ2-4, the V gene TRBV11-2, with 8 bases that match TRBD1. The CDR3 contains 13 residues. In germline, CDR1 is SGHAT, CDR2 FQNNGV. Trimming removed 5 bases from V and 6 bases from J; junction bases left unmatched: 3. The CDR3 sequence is CASSQQGGNIQYF. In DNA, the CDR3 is TGTGCCAGCAGCCAACAGGGGGGAAACATTCAGTACTTC. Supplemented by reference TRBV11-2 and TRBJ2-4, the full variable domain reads EAGVAQSPRYKIIEKRQSVAFWCNPISGHATLYWYQQILGQGPKLLIQFQNNGVVDDSQLPKDRFSAERLKGVDSTLKIQPAKLEDSAVYLCASSQQGGNIQYFGAGTRLSVL.

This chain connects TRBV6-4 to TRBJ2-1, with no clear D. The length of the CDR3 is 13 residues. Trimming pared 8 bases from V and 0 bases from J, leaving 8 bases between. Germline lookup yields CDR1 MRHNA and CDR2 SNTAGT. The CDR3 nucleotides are TGTGCCAGCTTGCGGAGCTCCTACAATGAGCAGTTCTTC. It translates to CASLRSSYNEQFF.

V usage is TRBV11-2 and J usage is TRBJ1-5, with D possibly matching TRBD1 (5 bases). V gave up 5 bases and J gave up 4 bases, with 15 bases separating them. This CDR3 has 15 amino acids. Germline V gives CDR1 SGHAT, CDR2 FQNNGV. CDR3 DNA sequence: TGTGCCAGCAGCCGCGGGACCCAGGGAAATCAGCCCCAGCATTTT. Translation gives CASSRGTQGNQPQHF. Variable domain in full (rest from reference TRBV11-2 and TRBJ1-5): EAGVAQSPRYKIIEKRQSVAFWCNPISGHATLYWYQQILGQGPKLLIQFQNNGVVDDSQLPKDRFSAERLKGVDSTLKIQPAKLEDSAVYLCASSRGTQGNQPQHFGDGTRLSIL.

The CDR3: CASSSRTSGEGDTQYF. CDR3 sequence (DNA): TGTGCCAGCAGCTCCCGGACTAGCGGGGAGGGAGATACGCAGTATTTT. This chain links TRBV7-3 with TRBJ2-3, with 12 positions matching TRBD2. This CDR3 spans 16 amino acids. V lost 4 bases, J lost 5 bases, and 7 bases stayed unmatched. Per germline, CDR1 SGHTA and CDR2 FQGTGA.

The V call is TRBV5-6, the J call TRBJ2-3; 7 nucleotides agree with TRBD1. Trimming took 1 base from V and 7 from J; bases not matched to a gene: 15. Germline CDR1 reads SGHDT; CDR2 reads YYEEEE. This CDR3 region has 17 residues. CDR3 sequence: CASSLIPGQKPGNTQYF. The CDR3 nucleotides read TGTGCCAGCAGCTTGATTCCGGGACAGAAGCCCGGGAATACGCAGTATTTT.

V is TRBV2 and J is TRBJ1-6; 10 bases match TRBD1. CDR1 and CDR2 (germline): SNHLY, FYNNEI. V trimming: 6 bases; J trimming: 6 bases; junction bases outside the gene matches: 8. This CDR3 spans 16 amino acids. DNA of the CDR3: TGTGCCAGCAGGGCCGAAGGGGACAGGGGTAATTCACCCCTCCACTTT. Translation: CASRAEGDRGNSPLHF.

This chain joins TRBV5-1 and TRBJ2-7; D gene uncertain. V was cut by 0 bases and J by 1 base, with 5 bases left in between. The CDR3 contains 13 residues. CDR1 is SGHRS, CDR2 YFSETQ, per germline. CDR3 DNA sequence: TGCGCCAGCAGCTTGGCCTATTCCTACGAGCAGTACTTC. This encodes CASSLAYSYEQYF.

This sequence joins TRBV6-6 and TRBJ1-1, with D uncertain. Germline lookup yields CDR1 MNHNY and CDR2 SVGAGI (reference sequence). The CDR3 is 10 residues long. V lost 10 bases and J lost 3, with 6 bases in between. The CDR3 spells CATTDTEAFF. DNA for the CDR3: TGTGCCACTACCGACACTGAAGCTTTCTTT.

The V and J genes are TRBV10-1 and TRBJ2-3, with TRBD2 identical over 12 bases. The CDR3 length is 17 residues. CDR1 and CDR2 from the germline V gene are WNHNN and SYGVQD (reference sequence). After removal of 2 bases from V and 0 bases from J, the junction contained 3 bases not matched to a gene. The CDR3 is CASSEGGTSGSTDTQYF. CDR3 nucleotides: TGCGCCAGCAGTGAGGGGGGGACTAGCGGGAGCACAGATACGCAGTATTTT.

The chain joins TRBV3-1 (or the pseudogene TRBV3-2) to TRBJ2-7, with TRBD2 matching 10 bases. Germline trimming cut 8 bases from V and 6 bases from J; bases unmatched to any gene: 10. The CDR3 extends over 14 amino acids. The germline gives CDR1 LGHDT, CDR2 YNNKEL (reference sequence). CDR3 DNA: TGTGCCAGCGTCTATAGCGGGGGGCATGGCGAGCAGTACTTC. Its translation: CASVYSGGHGEQYF.

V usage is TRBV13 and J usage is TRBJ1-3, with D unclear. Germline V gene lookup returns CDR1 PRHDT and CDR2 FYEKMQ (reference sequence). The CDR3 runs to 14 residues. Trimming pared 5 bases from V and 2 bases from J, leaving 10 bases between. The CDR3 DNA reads TGTGCCAGCAGCACCTTCGAGACTGGAAACACCATATATTTT. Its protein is CASSTFETGNTIYF.

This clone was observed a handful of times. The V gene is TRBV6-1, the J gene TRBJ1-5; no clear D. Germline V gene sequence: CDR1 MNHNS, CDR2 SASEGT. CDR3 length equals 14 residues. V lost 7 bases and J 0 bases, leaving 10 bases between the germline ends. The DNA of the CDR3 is TGTGCCAGCACCCCTAGATATAGCAATCAGCCCCAGCATTTT. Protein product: CASTPRYSNQPQHF.

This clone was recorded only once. This CDR3 is CASTPAGDTEAFF. The DNA for the CDR3 is TGTGCCAGCACCCCGGCAGGGGACACTGAAGCTTTCTTT. The rearrangement uses TRBV21-1 and TRBJ1-1; the table calls TRBD1, which could not be checked here. TRBV21-1 is assigned pseudogene status. The CDR3 covers 13 residues.

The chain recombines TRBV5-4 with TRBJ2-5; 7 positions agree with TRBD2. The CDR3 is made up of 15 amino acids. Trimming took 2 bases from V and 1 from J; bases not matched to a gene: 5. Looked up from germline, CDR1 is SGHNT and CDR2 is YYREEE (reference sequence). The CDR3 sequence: CASSFGASGQETQYF. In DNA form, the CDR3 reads TGTGCCAGCAGCTTCGGGGCTAGCGGCCAAGAGACCCAGTACTTC.

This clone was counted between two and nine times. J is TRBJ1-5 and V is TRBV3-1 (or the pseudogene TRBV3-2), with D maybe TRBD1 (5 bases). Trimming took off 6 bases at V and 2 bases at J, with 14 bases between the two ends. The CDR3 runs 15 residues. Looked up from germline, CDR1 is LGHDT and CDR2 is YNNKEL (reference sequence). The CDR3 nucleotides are TGTGCCAGCAGTCTGGGGGGGTTCGGCAATCAGCCCCAGCATTTT. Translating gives CASSLGGFGNQPQHF.

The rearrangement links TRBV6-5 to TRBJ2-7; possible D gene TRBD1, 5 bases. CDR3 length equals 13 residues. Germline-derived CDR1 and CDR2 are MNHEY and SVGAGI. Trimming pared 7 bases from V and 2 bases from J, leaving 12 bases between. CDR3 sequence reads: CASKFRTPYEQYF. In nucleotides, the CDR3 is TGTGCCAGCAAATTCAGGACACCCTACGAGCAGTACTTC.

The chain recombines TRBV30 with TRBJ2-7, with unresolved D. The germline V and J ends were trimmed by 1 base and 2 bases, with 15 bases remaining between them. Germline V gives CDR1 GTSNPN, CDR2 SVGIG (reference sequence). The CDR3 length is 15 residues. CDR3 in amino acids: CAWSAGPHPPYEQYF. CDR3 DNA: TGTGCCTGGAGTGCTGGGCCTCACCCCCCCTACGAGCAGTACTTC.

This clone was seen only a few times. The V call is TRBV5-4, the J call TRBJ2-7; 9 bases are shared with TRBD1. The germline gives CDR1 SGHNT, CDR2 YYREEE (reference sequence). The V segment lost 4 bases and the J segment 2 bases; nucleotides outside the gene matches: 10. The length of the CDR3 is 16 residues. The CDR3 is CASSKNRDRAPYEQYF. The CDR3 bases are TGTGCCAGCAGCAAAAACCGGGACAGGGCCCCCTACGAGCAGTACTTC.

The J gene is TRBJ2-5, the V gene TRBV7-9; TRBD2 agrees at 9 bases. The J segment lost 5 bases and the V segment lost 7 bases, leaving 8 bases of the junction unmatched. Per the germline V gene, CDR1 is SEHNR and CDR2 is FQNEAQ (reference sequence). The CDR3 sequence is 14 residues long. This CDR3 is CASTVAGVVETQYF. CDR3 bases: TGTGCCAGCACCGTAGCGGGAGTAGTGGAGACCCAGTACTTC.

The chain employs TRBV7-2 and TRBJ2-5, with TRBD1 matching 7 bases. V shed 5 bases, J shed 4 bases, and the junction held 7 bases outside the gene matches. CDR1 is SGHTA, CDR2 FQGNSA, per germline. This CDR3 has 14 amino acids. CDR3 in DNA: TGTGCCAGCAGCCGGACCGGGACAGCAGAGACCCAGTACTTC. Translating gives CASSRTGTAETQYF.

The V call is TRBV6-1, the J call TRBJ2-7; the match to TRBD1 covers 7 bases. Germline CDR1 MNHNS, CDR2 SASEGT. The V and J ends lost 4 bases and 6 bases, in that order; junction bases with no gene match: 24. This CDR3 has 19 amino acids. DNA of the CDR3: TGTGCCAGCAGTGCAGCAAGGACAGGTTGGGGGCTGGGACGTGGCGAGCAGTACTTC. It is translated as CASSAARTGWGLGRGEQYF.

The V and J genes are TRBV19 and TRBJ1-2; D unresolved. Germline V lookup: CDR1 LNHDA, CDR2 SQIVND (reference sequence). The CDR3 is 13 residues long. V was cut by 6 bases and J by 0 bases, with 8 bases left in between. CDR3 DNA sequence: TGTGCCAGTAGGACTCAAGCTAACTATGGCTACACCTTC. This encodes CASRTQANYGYTF.

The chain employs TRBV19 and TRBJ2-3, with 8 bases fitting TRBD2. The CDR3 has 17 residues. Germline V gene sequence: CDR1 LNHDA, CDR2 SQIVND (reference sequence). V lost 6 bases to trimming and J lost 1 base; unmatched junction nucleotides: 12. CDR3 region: CASSRYNRGGGTDTQYF. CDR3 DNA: TGTGCCAGTAGCCGCTATAATCGGGGGGGCGGCACAGATACGCAGTATTTT.